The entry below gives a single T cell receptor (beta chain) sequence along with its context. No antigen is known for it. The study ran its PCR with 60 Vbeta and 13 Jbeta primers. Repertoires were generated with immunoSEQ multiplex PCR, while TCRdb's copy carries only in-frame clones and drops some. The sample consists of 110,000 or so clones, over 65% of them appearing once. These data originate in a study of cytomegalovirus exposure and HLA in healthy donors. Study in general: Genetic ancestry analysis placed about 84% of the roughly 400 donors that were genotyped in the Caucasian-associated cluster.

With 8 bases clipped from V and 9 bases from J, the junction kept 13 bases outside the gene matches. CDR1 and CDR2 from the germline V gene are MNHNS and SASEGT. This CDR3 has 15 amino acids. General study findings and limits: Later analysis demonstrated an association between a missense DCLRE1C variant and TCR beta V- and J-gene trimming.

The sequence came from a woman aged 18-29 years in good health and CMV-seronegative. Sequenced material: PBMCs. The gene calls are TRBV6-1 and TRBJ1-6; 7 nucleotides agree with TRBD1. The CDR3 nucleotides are TGTGCCAGCGTGGGTCAGCAGGGGGTTAGTTCACCCCTCCACTTT. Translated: CASVGQQGVSSPLHF.